The present T cell receptor (beta chain) was sequenced within a study of blood T cells in healthy people across ages. Study in general: Per two T cells, template switching captured roughly one barcoded beta molecule. Findings and limits, study-wide: Comparison with aged donors showed that long-lived donors had more naive CD4+ cells and higher diversity.

This clonotype was recorded a few times. What it binds is unknown. Looked up from germline, CDR1 is LNHNV and CDR2 is YYDKDF (reference sequence). Deletions cut 3 bases from V and 6 bases from J, with 8 bases between. The CDR3 runs to 13 residues. Next came a second PCR, run for roughly 7 to 12 cycles, which used a sample-barcoded 5' primer along with a J-beta primer mix. All samples yielded 3 million or more CDR3-containing paired-end reads. From the 5' RACE reads, TCRdb called clonotypes with MiXCR, one entry per CDR3 protein. Of about 780,000 distinct CDR3 sequences listed, less than 60% were seen once; the top ten hold around 18%.

The chain employs TRBV15 and TRBJ2-2; D unclear. The sequenced sample consisted of blood. This receptor was obtained from a man aged 80 or over in good health. The CDR3 nucleotides are TGTGCCACCAGCAGGTCTTATTCCGGGGAGCTGTTTTTT. Translated, it gives CATSRSYSGELFF.